The source of this T cell receptor beta chain is a study of T cell changes during pregnancy in multiple sclerosis. The CDR3 is 15 residues long. With 3 bases clipped from V and 5 bases from J, the junction kept 7 bases outside the gene matches. Per the germline V gene, CDR1 is SGHTA and CDR2 is FQGTGA. The assay was immunoSEQ multiplex PCR, and TCRdb's table has in-frame clones only and misses some. The repertoire holds around 53,000 clones, with about 90% as singletons. The chain couples TRBV7-3 to TRBJ1-1, with 9 bases lining up with TRBD1. The material sequenced was CD4+ T cells from peripheral blood mononuclear cells, taken after pregnancy. The TCR originated in a female donor with multiple sclerosis, enrolled in a pregnancy study. The CDR3 DNA reads TGTGCCAGCAGCTTTACAGGGGGCAGCGGGACTGAAGCTTTCTTT. Encoded protein: CASSFTGGSGTEAFF. The entire variable domain, with the rest obtained from reference TRBV7-3 and TRBJ1-1, is as follows: GAGVSQTPSNKVTEKGKYVELRCDPISGHTALYWYRQSLGQGPEFLIYFQGTGAADDSGLPNDRFFAVRPEGSVSTLKIQRTERGDSAVYLCASSFTGGSGTEAFFGQGTRLTVV.